Reported below is one TCR beta chain. This record belongs to a study of blood T cell repertoires in COVID-19. V was clipped by 5 bases and J by 9 bases; unmatched bases: 5. Germline V gene lookup returns CDR1 SNHLY and CDR2 FYNNEI. There are 13 residues in the CDR3. Data came from immunoSEQ multiplex PCR; TCRdb stores just in-frame clones and leaves some out. This sample has some 100,000 clones; approximately 92% occur once, and the top ten carry roughly 5.9%. This receptor was taken from a woman aged 55-70 years with active COVID-19. Sequenced: peripheral blood. The chain carries TRBV2 and TRBJ1-5; 9 nucleotides match TRBD1. This CDR3 is CASSRDRDLPQHF. The CDR3 DNA reads TGTGCCAGCAGTCGGGACAGGGATCTGCCCCAGCATTTT.